This T cell receptor beta chain was sequenced for a study of tumor and adjacent non-tumor tissue in lung cancer. In its sample, this clonotype was seen once. A read error may produce the germline difference seen at one junction end. The library came from three nested PCR rounds adapted from ARM-PCR protocols. TCRdb passed the multiplex PCR reads through MiXCR, listing each CDR3 protein once. Found here are about 98,000 distinct CDR3 sequences, 75% to 85% of them singletons; the top ten hold about 29%. This sample's RNA came from whole unsorted tissue. The normal lung tissue was taken more than 3 cm from the tumor edge. Between August and November 2014, newly diagnosed, chemotherapy-naive lung cancer patients underwent thoracic surgery in China. This CDR3 spans 14 amino acids. Germline V CDR1 and CDR2: MNHNY, SVGAGI (reference sequence).

The sequence came from a man in his 60s with small cell lung cancer. The chain has TRBV6-6 and TRBJ1-5; D not resolved. Material for sequencing was distant non-tumor lung tissue. As DNA, the CDR3 is TGTGCCAGCAATCCAGCCAGAAGCAATCAGCCCCAGCATTTC. Its protein is CASNPARSNQPQHF.